Reported below is one T cell receptor (beta chain). It has no known antigen specificity. Within one base of it there is no much larger clone, and no base qualities were kept. These data come from a study of T cell clones after liver transplantation (dated by TCRdb to between 2018 and 2021). With respect to the entire study: The samples were obtained from ITN030ST, a randomized trial that attempted immunosuppression withdrawal within 2 years after liver transplantation. Blood samples were taken pre-transplant, pre-randomization before withdrawal, and post-randomization after full withdrawal or failed withdrawal. Three of the eight recipients were HCV-positive; the others were transplanted for non-autoimmune, non-viral indications. Donor-reactive T cell clones were identified using TCRbeta sequencing after a pre-transplant mixed lymphocyte reaction and were then followed in post-transplant blood. As an antigen-independent comparator for donor-reactive sequences, third party-reactive TCRbeta sequences were also identified from pre-transplant MLRs. To count as tolerant, a recipient had to stay completely off immunosuppression for at least one year without liver enzymes climbing beyond twice the upper limit of normal. The subjects received no induction therapy and were kept on standard immunosuppression until randomization at 12-24 months post-transplant. A cohort of 8 liver transplant recipients was studied, of whom 3 were classified as tolerant and 5 as non-tolerant.

Broad study findings and their caveats: Donor-reactive sequences decreased more than third party-reactive sequences, which suggests partial antigen-specific deletion that was not related to withdrawal success. After accounting for repertoire turnover, donor-reactive detection was significantly reduced in 7 of 8 subjects for CD4 and 8 of 8 for CD8. In two subjects, low numbers of available donor cells limited the measurable donor-reactive repertoire. Because of small, heterogeneous patient numbers and non-standardized post-transplant time points, the conclusions were only preliminary. In 5 of 8 subjects, circulating donor-reactive CD4 TCRbeta sequences decreased significantly after transplant, regardless of tolerance or HCV status. Without allograft tissue specimens, donor-reactive T cells may have migrated into the graft rather than being deleted.

High-throughput TCRbeta CDR3 sequencing of frozen genomic DNA was performed by immunoSEQ, with PCR amplification, mapping, bias correction and internal controls included. The paper's processing steps were these. Productive rearrangements were retained, and unique TCRbeta sequences were defined by the CDR3 nucleotide sequence together with the V and J gene. Donor-reactive sequences required at least 5-fold expansion in CFSE-low cells versus unstimulated pre-transplant cells and at least 0.01% frequency. To ensure at least 90% detection power, minimum frequency thresholds were set for each subject based on that subject's lowest-template unstimulated sample. Repertoire turnover was measured by Jensen-Shannon divergence between the top 1000 TCRbeta sequences post- and pre-transplant. Two-sided Fisher's exact tests were used to test for changes in the detection of donor-reactive sequences. Not all clones reach the TCRdb copy of this immuneACCESS table, which keeps in-frame sequences only. Checked studies attribute under half of the gap to unresolved V genes and leave the rest unexplained. The V and J calls and clone size come from that table; D and trimming were worked out from the DNA. The sample includes more than 95,000 clones, with about nine tenths observed a single time. Of the sample, more than 0.8% is held by the ten largest clones.

Thawed unstimulated PBMCs were stained for CD3, CD4 and CD8 and FACS-sorted into CD3+CD4+ and CD3+CD8+ populations. All 8 studied subjects were randomized to immunosuppression withdrawal. The Qiagen DNeasy Blood and Tissue Kit was used for genomic DNA isolation. This sequence was found in a human patient who received a liver transplant. Where a transplant has occurred, the graft donor may have supplied some of the T cells. The input for sequencing was CD4+ T cells from blood, taken 12 months after liver transplant.

The CDR3 reads CASSGGDTRDEQFF. Read as DNA, the sequence is TGCGCCAGCAGCGGAGGGGACACCCGGGATGAGCAGTTCTTC. The sequence is built from TRBV5-1 and TRBJ2-1; the D assignment is uncertain and may be TRBD1 or TRBD2, with 6 bases supporting each. The CDR3 goes from the cysteine to the phenylalanine over 14 residues. The CDR3 DNA has 42 bases and is translated from base 1. In the germline V gene, CDR1 corresponds to SGHRS and CDR2 to YFSETQ. The junction carries 16 bases between V and J, which are trimmed by 4 bases and 8 bases respectively.